The 21 T cell receptor beta chains given below trace back to one sample, sequenced in a study of T cell repertoires in cytomegalovirus infection. MiXCR, run by TCRdb on the reads, gives a single entry per CDR3 protein. The sample lists some 99,000 distinct CDR3 sequences; about 28% were seen once. These TCRs are of unknown antigen specificity. The source was CD8+ T cells from cultured PBMCs, collected from culture after CMV antigen stimulation. The receptors shown here come from a human donor in good health (CMV status not recorded). Some clones in this sample may be carry-over from other donors' samples.

The rearrangement joins TRBV28 to TRBJ2-7; 8 bases agree with TRBD1. Trimming cost V 8 bases and J 4 bases; bases outside gene matches: 10. The CDR3 consists of 14 residues. CDR1 is MDHEN, CDR2 SYDVKM, per germline. CDR3 bases: TGTGCCAGCGGGATGGACAGGGAATTATACGAGCAGTACTTC. Residues: CASGMDRELYEQYF.

The V and J genes are TRBV5-1 and TRBJ1-1, with D possibly matching TRBD1 (5 bases). Germline V lookup: CDR1 SGHRS, CDR2 YFSETQ. Trimming removed 7 bases at V and 7 bases at J, with 17 bases between. This CDR3 contains 13 residues. The CDR3 DNA sequence: TGCGCCAGCTGGAGTCCAGGGAGAATTGAAGCTTTCTTT. Its protein is CASWSPGRIEAFF.

This clonotype was seen at least ten times. J is TRBJ2-7 and V is TRBV7-6; maybe TRBD1 (6 bases). Trimming removed 1 base from V and 4 bases from J, with 11 bases in between. The CDR3 is 14 residues long. Germline values: CDR1 SGHVS, CDR2 FNYEAQ. DNA of the CDR3: TGTGCCAGCAGCTTAGGTGGGGGCGGGTACGAGCAGTACTTC. As protein: CASSLGGGGYEQYF.

Remarks on this clonotype: A much larger clone is a single base away; this may be a read error. This chain links TRBV7-4 with TRBJ2-7, with D perhaps matching TRBD1 (5 bases). This CDR3 spans 13 amino acids. Looked up from germline, CDR1 is SGHVT and CDR2 is SQSDAQ. V lost 4 bases and J lost 6, with 13 bases in between. The chain's CDR3 is CASSSTTRGEQYF. CDR3 nucleotide sequence: TGTGCCAGCAGCTCAACTACAAGGGGCGAGCAGTACTTC. Filled out from reference TRBV7-4 and TRBJ2-7, the complete variable domain reads GAGVSQSPRYKVAKRGRDVALRCDSISGHVTLYWYRQTLGQGSEVLTYSQSDAQRDKSGRPSGRFSAERPERSVSTLKIQRTEQGDSAVYLCASSSTTRGEQYFGPGTRLTVT.

This clonotype was seen only a few times. The V and J genes are TRBV10-3 and TRBJ2-5; D is perhaps TRBD1 or TRBD2 (5 bases each). The germline V gene has CDR1 ENHRY and CDR2 SYGVKD. The CDR3 length is 15 residues. V shed 3 bases and J shed 7 bases, with 18 bases lying between them. This CDR3 is CAISEYGGEVGTQYF. The CDR3 DNA is TGTGCCATCAGTGAATATGGGGGAGAGGTGGGGACCCAGTACTTC.

In its sample, this clonotype was seen a few times. The gene calls are TRBV27 and TRBJ1-6; D is undetermined. Germline V gives CDR1 MNHEY, CDR2 SMNVEV (reference sequence). V was cut by 0 bases and J by 5 bases, with 2 bases left in between. This CDR3 has 13 residues. The CDR3 loop reads CASSLSHNSPLHF. Written as DNA, the CDR3 is TGTGCCAGCAGTTTATCACATAATTCACCCCTCCACTTT.

The CDR3 coding sequence is TGTGCCTGGAGTGTGGACGCCGGGACAGGGATGGCCGAGCAGTACTTC. Residues: CAWSVDAGTGMAEQYF. The chain uses TRBV30 and TRBJ2-7; 9 positions agree with TRBD1. This CDR3 comprises 16 residues. The V gene's germline CDR1 is GTSNPN and CDR2 SVGIG (reference sequence). Trimming took 0 bases from V and 6 from J; bases not matched to a gene: 12. Variable domain in full (rest from reference TRBV30 and TRBJ2-7): SQTIHQWPATLVQPVGSPLSLECTVEGTSNPNLYWYRQAAGRGLQLLFYSVGIGQISSEVPQNLSASRPQDRQFILSSKKLLLSDSGFYLCAWSVDAGTGMAEQYFGPGTRLTVT.

This chain uses TRBV4-1 with TRBJ2-7; D call uncertain. Trimming took off 3 bases at V and 2 bases at J, with 17 bases between the two ends. This CDR3 contains 16 residues. CDR1 is MGHRA and CDR2 is YSYEKL in the germline V gene. The CDR3 DNA is TGCGCCAGCAGCCACGTTACCGATCTCACCACCTACGAGCAGTACTTC. Its protein product is CASSHVTDLTTYEQYF.

This clonotype was detected only a few times. This chain links TRBV2 with TRBJ2-7; 12 nucleotides agree with TRBD2. The trim removed 10 bases at V and 2 bases at J, leaving 12 bases unmatched. This CDR3 has 16 residues. Germline CDR1 SNHLY, CDR2 FYNNEI. CDR3 bases: TGTGCCATCCAGAGGTGGGCTAGCGGGGGGGCCTACGAGCAGTACTTC. Encoded protein: CAIQRWASGGAYEQYF.

Many counts were recorded for this clonotype. The chain couples TRBV12-3 or TRBV12-4 to TRBJ1-1; maybe TRBD1 (5 bases). V lost 3 bases to trimming and J lost 5 bases, with 10 bases between them. This CDR3 has 13 amino acids. Here the CDR3 reads CASSFSRGTEAFF. DNA for the CDR3: TGTGCCAGCAGTTTCTCAAGGGGAACTGAAGCTTTCTTT.

A few counts support this clonotype. V gene TRBV9 combines with J gene TRBJ1-2, with D uncertain. From germline, CDR1 is SGDLS and CDR2 YYNGEE. The CDR3 is 13 residues long. Trimming took 7 bases from V and 0 from J, leaving 10 bases between them. Written as DNA, the CDR3 is TGTGCCAGCGGAAGCGGGGCTAACTATGGCTACACCTTC. Translation: CASGSGANYGYTF.

The chain uses TRBV4-1 and TRBJ1-1; D remains ambiguous. This CDR3 is 16 amino acids long. The germline V gene has CDR1 MGHRA and CDR2 YSYEKL. V gave up 2 bases and J gave up 3 bases, with 16 bases separating them. The CDR3 sequence is CASSQPRAGGHTEAFF. CDR3 sequence (DNA): TGCGCCAGCAGCCAACCCCGGGCAGGCGGTCACACTGAAGCTTTCTTT.

The V call is TRBV29-1, the J call TRBJ2-2; D is possibly TRBD2 (6 bases). From germline, CDR1 is SQVTM and CDR2 ANQGSEA. This CDR3 spans 13 amino acids. The V end lost 6 bases, the J end lost 4 bases, and 12 bases lay between the germline ends. The CDR3 here is CSVRAGGTGELFF. For the CDR3, the DNA is TGCAGCGTCCGAGCGGGCGGCACCGGGGAGCTGTTTTTT.

This clonotype was picked up a small number of times. The rearrangement links TRBV27 to TRBJ2-7; 12 bases align to TRBD2. Germline trimming cut 6 bases from V and 9 bases from J; bases unmatched to any gene: 12. CDR1 MNHEY and CDR2 SMNVEV come from the germline V gene (reference sequence). The CDR3 is made up of 15 amino acids. The CDR3 nucleotides are TGTGCCAGCAGACCTGGACTAGCGGGGTCCACGTGGCAGTACTTC. This gives the protein CASRPGLAGSTWQYF.

The rearrangement uses TRBV2 and TRBJ2-2; D not certain. The CDR3 is made up of 12 amino acids. Germline V gene data show CDR1 as SNHLY and CDR2 as FYNNEI. Between the trimmed V and J ends, which lost 10 bases and 7 bases, there was a span of 13 bases. DNA of the CDR3: TGTGCCAAATCCCTCACCGGCGGGGAGCTGTTTTTT. Translated, it gives CAKSLTGGELFF.

The chain combines TRBV28 with TRBJ2-7; 7 nucleotides match TRBD1. V was clipped by 4 bases and J by 4 bases; unmatched bases: 7. The CDR3 has 14 residues. Germline V gene data show CDR1 as MDHEN and CDR2 as SYDVKM. CDR3 coding DNA: TGTGCCAGCAGTTCACCGGGACAGAAATACGAGCAGTACTTC. This encodes CASSSPGQKYEQYF.

This clonotype was seen ten or more times. The chain has TRBV29-1 and TRBJ2-7, with D maybe TRBD2 (6 bases). V gave up 1 base and J gave up 2 bases, with 6 bases separating them. Germline V CDR1 and CDR2: SQVTM, ANQGSEA. The CDR3 length is 12 residues. CDR3 coding DNA: TGCAGCGTTGAAGGGGGGGCCTACGAGCAGTACTTC. Translating gives CSVEGGAYEQYF.

The CDR3 nucleotides read TGTGCCAGCAGTTGGGACAGGGATGGCCCCGGCTACACCTTC. As protein: CASSWDRDGPGYTF. The rearrangement joins TRBV6-1 to TRBJ1-2; 9 bases align to TRBD1. Germline CDR1 MNHNS, CDR2 SASEGT. The V segment lost 5 bases and the J segment 8 bases; nucleotides outside the gene matches: 9. This CDR3 spans 14 amino acids.

In its sample, this clonotype was seen a few times. The rearrangement links TRBV19 to TRBJ2-1; D might be TRBD2 (5 bases). The CDR3 loop spans 14 amino acids. Germline CDR1 LNHDA, CDR2 SQIVND (reference sequence). V was cut by 4 bases and J by 7 bases, with 14 bases left in between. The CDR3 DNA sequence: TGTGCCAGTAGTACCTCCTCGGGGTGGAATGAGCAGTTCTTC. Translation: CASSTSSGWNEQFF.

In its sample, this clonotype was seen many times. The J gene is TRBJ2-1, the V gene TRBV7-9; D not resolved. CDR1 is SEHNR and CDR2 is FQNEAQ in the germline V gene (reference sequence). Trimming left V 1 base short and J 4 bases short, with 5 bases between. The CDR3 runs 13 residues. The DNA of the CDR3 is TGTGCCAGCAGCTTAGTCGGGTACAATGAGCAGTTCTTC. It specifies CASSLVGYNEQFF.

This clonotype was seen repeatedly, ten times or more. This chain connects TRBV7-6 to TRBJ2-5; D is uncertain. V was cut by 6 bases and J by 5 bases, with 13 bases left in between. The CDR3 consists of 13 residues. From germline, CDR1 is SGHVS and CDR2 FNYEAQ. CDR3 nucleotide sequence: TGTGCCAGCAGTCCAAGCGCTCGGGAGACCCAGTACTTC. As protein: CASSPSARETQYF.